This entry features one TCR beta chain sequence. Antigen specificity is unknown. Being one base from a much bigger clone, this may be a read error. These data belong to a study of identical twins. Study-wide results and limits: Among monozygotic twins, out-of-frame TCR alpha sharing exceeded what models predicted.

CDR3 size: 16 residues. Unique molecular identifiers were in the cDNA, with template-switch universal primer binding. TCRdb redid the calling of the 5' RACE reads with MiXCR, one entry per CDR3 protein. This sample has some 600,000 distinct CDR3 sequences, with about 7.6% found just once. The same sample was also studied in work on yellow fever vaccine responses in identical twins. This second study says: Twins reportedly showed a vaccine T cell response that seemed partly convergent and partly personalized.

The J gene is TRBJ2-5, the V gene TRBV12-3 or TRBV12-4, with 14 bases that match TRBD2. This TCR came from a woman younger than 30 in good health. The sample comprised PBMCs. Written as DNA, the CDR3 is TGTGCCAGCAGCCCGGGACTAGCGGGAGCCCAAGGGACCCAGTACTTC. Its translation is CASSPGLAGAQGTQYF.